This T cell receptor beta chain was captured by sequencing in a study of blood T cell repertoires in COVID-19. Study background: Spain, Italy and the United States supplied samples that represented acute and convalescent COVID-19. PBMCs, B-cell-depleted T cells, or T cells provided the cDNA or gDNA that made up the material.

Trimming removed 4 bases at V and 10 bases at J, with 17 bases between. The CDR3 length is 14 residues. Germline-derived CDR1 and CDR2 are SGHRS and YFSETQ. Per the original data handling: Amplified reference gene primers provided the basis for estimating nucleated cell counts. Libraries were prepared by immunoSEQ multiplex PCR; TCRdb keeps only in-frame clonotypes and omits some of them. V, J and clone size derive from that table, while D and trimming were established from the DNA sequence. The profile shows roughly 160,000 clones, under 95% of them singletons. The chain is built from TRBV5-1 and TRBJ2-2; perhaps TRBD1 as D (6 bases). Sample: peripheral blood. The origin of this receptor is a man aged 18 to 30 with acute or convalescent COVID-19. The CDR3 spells CASSVGRTGKELFF. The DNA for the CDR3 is TGCGCCAGCAGCGTGGGGAGAACAGGGAAGGAGCTGTTTTTT.